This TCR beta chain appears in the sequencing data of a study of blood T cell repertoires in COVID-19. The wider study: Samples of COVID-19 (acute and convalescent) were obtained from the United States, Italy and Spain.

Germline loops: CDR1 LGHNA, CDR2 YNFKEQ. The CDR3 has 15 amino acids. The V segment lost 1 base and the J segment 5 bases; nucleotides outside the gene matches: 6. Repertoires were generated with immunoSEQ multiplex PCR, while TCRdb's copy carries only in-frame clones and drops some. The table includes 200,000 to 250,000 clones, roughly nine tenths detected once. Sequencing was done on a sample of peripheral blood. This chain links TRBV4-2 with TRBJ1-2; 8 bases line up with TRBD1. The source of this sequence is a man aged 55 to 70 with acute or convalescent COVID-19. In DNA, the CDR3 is TGTGCCAGCAGCCAAGCCACCGACAGGGGTTATGGCTACACCTTC. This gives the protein CASSQATDRGYGYTF.